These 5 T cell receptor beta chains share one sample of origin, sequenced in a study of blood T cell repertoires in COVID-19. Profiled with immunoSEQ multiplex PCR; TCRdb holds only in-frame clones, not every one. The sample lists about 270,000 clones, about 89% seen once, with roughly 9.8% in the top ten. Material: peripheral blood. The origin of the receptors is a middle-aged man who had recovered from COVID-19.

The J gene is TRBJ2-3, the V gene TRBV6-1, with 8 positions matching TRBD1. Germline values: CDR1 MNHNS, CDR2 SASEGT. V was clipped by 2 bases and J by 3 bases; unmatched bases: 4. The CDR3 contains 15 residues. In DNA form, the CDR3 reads TGTGCCAGCAGTGAAACCGGGACAGGAACAGATACGCAGTATTTT. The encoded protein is CASSETGTGTDTQYF.

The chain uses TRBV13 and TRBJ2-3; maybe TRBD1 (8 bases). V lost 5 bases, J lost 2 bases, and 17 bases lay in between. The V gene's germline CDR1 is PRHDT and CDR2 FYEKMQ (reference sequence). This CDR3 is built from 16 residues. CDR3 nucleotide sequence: TGTGCCAGCAGCCCCAAGCGGGACAGGTACACAGATACGCAGTATTTT. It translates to CASSPKRDRYTDTQYF.

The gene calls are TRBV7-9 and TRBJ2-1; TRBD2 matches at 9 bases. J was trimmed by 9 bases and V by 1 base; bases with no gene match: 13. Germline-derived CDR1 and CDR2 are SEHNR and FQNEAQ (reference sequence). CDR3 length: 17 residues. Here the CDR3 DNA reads TGTGCCAGCAGCTTAGGTAGGGAGGCGGGAGGGCCTGGTGAGCAGTTCTTC. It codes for CASSLGREAGGPGEQFF.

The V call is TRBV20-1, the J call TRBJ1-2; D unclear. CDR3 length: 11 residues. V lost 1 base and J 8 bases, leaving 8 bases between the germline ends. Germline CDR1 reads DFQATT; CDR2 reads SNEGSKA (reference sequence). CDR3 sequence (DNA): TGCAGTGCTAGAGGGCTAGGAGGCTACACCTTC. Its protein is CSARGLGGYTF.

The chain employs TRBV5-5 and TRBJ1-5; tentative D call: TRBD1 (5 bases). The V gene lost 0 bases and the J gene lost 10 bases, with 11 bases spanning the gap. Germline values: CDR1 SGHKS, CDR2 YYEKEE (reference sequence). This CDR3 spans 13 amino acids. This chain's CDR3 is CASSLAGDSPQHF. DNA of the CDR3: TGTGCCAGCAGCTTGGCGGGGGATAGCCCCCAGCATTTT.